This T cell receptor beta chain was profiled in a study of blood T cell repertoires in COVID-19. Study-level information: The United States, Italy and Spain supplied acute and convalescent COVID-19 samples. PBMCs, B-cell-depleted T cells, or T cells were the source of the cDNA or gDNA that made up the material.

Germline V CDR1 and CDR2: GTSNPN, SVGIG (reference sequence). CDR3 length equals 14 residues. Trimming at V came to 6 bases and at J to 8 bases, leaving 12 bases not matched to a gene. In the study's own analysis: Cell counts per sample came from amplifying reference gene primers. Clones were read by immunoSEQ multiplex PCR, and TCRdb kept only the in-frame ones, dropping some. V and J calls and clone size follow that table, whereas D and trimming were derived from the DNA. The sample carries under 300,000 clones, roughly 88% recorded once. Sequenced sample: peripheral blood. The receptor was derived from a woman aged 70-85 years with acute or convalescent COVID-19. The chain combines TRBV30 with TRBJ1-5, with 8 bases matching TRBD1. The CDR3 DNA follows: TGTGCCTGTAAAACCCCGGGACAGGCTGAGCCCCAGCATTTT. Translation: CACKTPGQAEPQHF.